The 4 T cell receptor beta chains below were found in one sample sequenced in a study of naive and memory T cell subsets. Four PCR rounds used nested alpha and beta constant region primers plus the SP2 primer. TCRdb itself ran the 5' RACE reads through MiXCR, one entry per CDR3 protein. Of more than 45,000 distinct CDR3 sequences in the sample, approximately 6.6% were seen once. An oligonucleotide containing a UMI was ligated to the 3' end of TCR cDNA. All receptors come from a male donor in good health.

The gene calls are TRBV19 and TRBJ1-5; 7 nucleotides line up with TRBD1. CDR3 length equals 16 residues. CDR1 and CDR2 from the germline V gene are LNHDA and SQIVND (reference sequence). Unmatched junction bases numbered 9, after V lost 7 bases and J lost 0 bases. DNA of the CDR3: TGTGCCAGTAATTACATAACAGGGGTTAGCAATCAGCCCCAGCATTTT. This sequence encodes CASNYITGVSNQPQHF. The full variable domain, in which reference TRBV19 and TRBJ1-5 provide the parts outside the CDR3, is DGGITQSPKYLFRKEGQNVTLSCEQNLNHDAMYWYRQDPGQGLRLIYYSQIVNDFQKGDIAEGYSVSREKKESFPLTVTSAQKNPTAFYLCASNYITGVSNQPQHFGDGTRLSIL.

The table lists this clonotype with a few counts. The chain uses TRBV6-6 and TRBJ2-3, with 8 bases matching TRBD2. CDR3 size: 15 residues. The V and J ends lost 3 bases and 4 bases, in that order; junction bases with no gene match: 6. The germline V gene has CDR1 MNHNY and CDR2 SVGAGI (reference sequence). Here the CDR3 reads CASSYSGGAADTQYF. As DNA, the CDR3 is TGTGCCAGCAGTTATTCCGGGGGGGCGGCAGATACGCAGTATTTT.

As for this clonotype: A much larger clone lies a single base off, so this may be a read error. The CDR3 nucleotides are TGTGCCAGCAGCCAAGGGGTTACTAGCGCCTCCTTCAATGAGCAGTTCTTC. Its translation: CASSQGVTSASFNEQFF. The rearrangement joins TRBV3-1 to TRBJ2-1, with TRBD2 matching 7 bases. The CDR3 runs to 17 residues. Germline V lookup: CDR1 LGHDT, CDR2 YNNKEL (reference sequence).

This clonotype was found many times. This rearrangement joins TRBV11-2 to TRBJ1-1; weak D call: TRBD1 (5 bases). Germline V lookup: CDR1 SGHAT, CDR2 FQNNGV. The CDR3 consists of 15 residues. V lost 5 bases, J lost 0 bases, and 13 bases lay in between. CDR3 protein: CASSAWDGMNTEAFF. The CDR3 coding sequence is TGTGCCAGCAGCGCCTGGGACGGAATGAACACTGAAGCTTTCTTT. The full variable domain, with the rest looked up from reference TRBV11-2 and TRBJ1-1, is EAGVAQSPRYKIIEKRQSVAFWCNPISGHATLYWYQQILGQGPKLLIQFQNNGVVDDSQLPKDRFSAERLKGVDSTLKIQPAKLEDSAVYLCASSAWDGMNTEAFFGQGTRLTVV.